This record looks at one TCR beta chain sequence and its context. Its specificity is unknown. The sample is drawn from a study of T cell responses to AZD1222 COVID-19 vaccine. Study observations and caveats: As reported, nearly half of all spike-specific TCRs target variant regions that are unmutated. Regions 160-218 and 743-854 held dominance among vaccine-associated CD4 TCRs, which spanned spike.

TCRdb's table, derived via immunoSEQ multiplex PCR, lists solely in-frame clones and lacks some. The table has about 28,000 clones, roughly 89% seen once; the top ten hold roughly 1.3%. The source of this sequence is an adult in good health. Sequences were derived from peripheral blood, sampled on day 0 of AZD1222 vaccination.

The CDR3 region has the DNA TGTGCCAGCAGTGCCGTAGGGGAAGCTTTCTTT. Translation: CASSAVGEAFF. The chain uses TRBV2 and TRBJ1-1, with D hard to call. This CDR3 is 11 amino acids long. CDR1 SNHLY and CDR2 FYNNEI come from the germline V gene. V lost 4 bases and J 8 bases, leaving 8 bases between the germline ends.